The T cell receptor beta chain described here comes from a study of blood T cell repertoires in COVID-19. Assay used: immunoSEQ multiplex PCR; TCRdb lists only in-frame clones, some missing. The data contain 190,000 or so clones, 85% to 90% of them seen just once; the ten biggest clones take up 2.5% to 3%. Trimming stripped 4 bases from V and 0 bases from J, with 8 bases between. The CDR3 has 14 amino acids. Germline values: CDR1 SGHTS, CDR2 YDEGEE. V usage is TRBV5-8 and J usage is TRBJ1-5; no clear D gene. This sequence originates from a man aged 40-49 years with active or convalescent COVID-19. The sequenced sample was peripheral blood. The CDR3 protein is CASSRENSNQPQHF. In nucleotides, the CDR3 is TGTGCCAGCAGCAGGGAGAATAGCAATCAGCCCCAGCATTTT.